What follows describes a single TCR beta chain. Its antigen is currently not known. No much larger clonotype is one base removed from it; base qualities were not supplied. Using the deep immunoSEQ assay, multiplex PCR amplified TCR CDR3 regions from genomic DNA. Genomic DNA extracted from each cell subset was distributed evenly over all wells of several immunoSEQ 96-well plates, and each plate served as one replicate. For sorted subsets, approximately 200 ng of genomic DNA, equivalent to some 30,000 T cell genomes, went into each replicate PCR. Purified libraries were measured with a Qubit 3.0 fluorometer, size-checked on a Bioanalyzer 2100, and measured again with the KAPA Library Quantification kit. Each immunoSEQ 96-well plate was sequenced on its own single-read 150-cycle Illumina NextSeq 550 flow cell. Concerning the study's data processing: Because the immunoSEQ output included only junctional sequences and no quality scores, the filtering could not be the same as the filtering used for full-length reads. To assign V/J genes and CDR3, sequences were annotated using PyIR, a Python wrapper for IgBLAST v1.9, with IMGT germline references. Any read was removed if the V/J assignment was weak (E-value above 1e-6), the CDR3 was missing, or the read contained stop codons, out-of-frame junctions, or ambiguous translated residues. V3J clonotypes were defined as sequences sharing an identical inferred V gene, J gene, and CDR3 amino acid sequence. Percentage overlap between repertoires was computed as shared unique clonotypes divided by the size of the smaller repertoire. Repertoire richness was assessed with RTK rarefaction, the Chao1 estimator, and Recon v2.1 estimates of unobserved clonotypes. Generation probabilities were computed with OLGA for all TCRbeta clonotypes obtained by the gDNA method from a few donors. As stored in TCRdb, this immuneACCESS dataset retains in-frame rearrangements with V and J assigned. A fraction of the clones does not appear; measured against another copy, unresolved V genes explain less than half of the discrepancy, and the remainder lacks a known reason. The V and J calls and clone size were taken over from that table, and D and trimming were inferred from the DNA. In this sample the table shows about 520,000 clones, 90% to 96% of which occur a single time. The top ten constitute about 0.068% of the sample.

Including cysteine and phenylalanine, the CDR3 has 12 amino acids. Of the read, only the CDR3 DNA is kept; its 36 bases are in frame from base 1. CDR1 and CDR2 were assigned from the germline V gene (reference sequence) as GTSNPN and SVGIG. V is clipped by 3 bases and J by 4 bases, and the sequence between their germline boundaries is 8 bases long. This entry comes from a study of shared clonotypes between healthy human individuals (dated by TCRdb to about 2020). Broadly, across the study: The cohort comprised a couple of women and three men aged 18 to 49 years. For each donor, CD4 naive and CD4 memory were each run on three plates, CD8 naive on two plates, and CD8 memory on one plate. To estimate repertoire size and how much clonotype sharing occurs between individuals, the study deeply sequenced the blood TCR repertoires of a handful of healthy adults. Different laboratories and diverse techniques were used to prepare libraries and sequence TCR repertoires, to increase sequencing depth and limit assay-specific biases. Leukapheresis yielded between about 0.94 and 8.9 billion PBMCs per donor. What the research found in general, with its limitations: Rarefaction of sorted-subset datasets indicated incomplete sequencing despite the large sequencing depth. Based on pairwise subsampling, the degree of clonotype sharing among donors was expected to be affected by sequencing depth. Across a handful of donors, around 5.4% of naive CD4, more than 3% of naive CD8, 2% to 2.5% of memory CD4, and roughly 0.41% of memory CD8 clonotypes were shared. Sampling was restricted to blood, and TCR repertoires in tissue are likely to differ from TCR repertoires in blood. Higher generation probabilities were observed for clonotypes shared by all four sorted-subset donors than for non-shared clonotypes. The small number of donors limited the genetic and exposure-history diversity represented. Estimated clonotype richness was generally larger for naive than for memory subsets.

The donors were healthy, HIV-negative adults with no recently reported acute infections or vaccinations. Only Caucasian adults living in Nashville, Tennessee, USA were represented among the donors. CD4+ T cells were enriched by magnetic negative selection; naive cells were then positively selected on CD45RA, and the negative fraction formed the memory subset. Blood was obtained by leukapheresis, after which PBMCs were separated by Ficoll-Histopaque density gradient centrifugation and cryopreserved in liquid nitrogen vapor phase. Analytical flow cytometry was used to check the purity and quantity of every magnetically sorted T cell population. From each sorted fraction, genomic DNA was isolated and quantified by UV absorbance on a Nanodrop 2000c.

The rearranged segments are TRBV30 and TRBJ2-3; no D gene call is confident. Material: naive CD4+ T cells sorted from blood. The cell subset or site label, read with the paper, signifies: CD45RA+ positively selected. This clonotype was obtained from a woman in her 30s in good health. The nucleotide sequence is TGTGCCTGGAGCTTGTTAGCAGATACGCAGTATTTT. Protein translation: CAWSLLADTQYF.